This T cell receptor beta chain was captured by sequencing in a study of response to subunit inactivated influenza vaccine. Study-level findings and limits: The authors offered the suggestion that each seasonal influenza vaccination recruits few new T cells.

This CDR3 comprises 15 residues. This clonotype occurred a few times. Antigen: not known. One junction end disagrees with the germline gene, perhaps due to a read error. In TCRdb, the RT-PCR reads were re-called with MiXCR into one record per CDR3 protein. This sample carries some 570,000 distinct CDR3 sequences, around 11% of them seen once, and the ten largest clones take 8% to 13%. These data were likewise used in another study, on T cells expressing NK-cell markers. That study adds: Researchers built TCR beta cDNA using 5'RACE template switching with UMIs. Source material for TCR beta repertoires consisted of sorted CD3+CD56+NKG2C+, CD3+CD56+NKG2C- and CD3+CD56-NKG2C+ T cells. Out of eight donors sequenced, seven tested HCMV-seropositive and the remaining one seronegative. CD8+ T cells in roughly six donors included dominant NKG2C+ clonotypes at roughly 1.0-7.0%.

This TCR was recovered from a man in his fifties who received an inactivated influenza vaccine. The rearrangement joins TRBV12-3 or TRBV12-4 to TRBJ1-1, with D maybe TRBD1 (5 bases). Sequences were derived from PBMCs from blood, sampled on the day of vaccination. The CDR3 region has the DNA TGTGCCAGCAGTTTAGCGGGACTGCCGAACACTGGAGCTTTCTTT. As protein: CASSLAGLPNTGAFF.